One and the same sample provided the 19 T cell receptor beta chains below, sequenced in a study of T cells in Graves' hyperthyroidism and ophthalmopathy. Researchers amplified the TCR beta CDR3 regions from RNA transcripts. The HTBI primer set served for first-round RT-PCR of the TCR CDR3. MiXCR, applied by TCRdb to the multiplex PCR reads, yields one record per CDR3 protein. Altogether around 800,000 distinct CDR3 sequences are present, about 38% being singletons, with the ten largest covering about 8.9%. Sequencing was carried out using blood. The receptors derive from a man aged 18 to 29 with Graves' hyperthyroidism.

This clonotype appeared many times. The chain uses TRBV12-3 or TRBV12-4 and TRBJ2-5; D unclear. V gave up 6 bases and J gave up 1 base, with 9 bases separating them. This CDR3 is 13 amino acids long. This chain's CDR3 is CASSAQLQETQYF. The CDR3 DNA is TGTGCCAGCAGCGCACAGCTCCAAGAGACCCAGTACTTC.

This clonotype was observed many times. The chain couples TRBV13 to TRBJ2-2; 11 bases fit TRBD2. Losses at the gene ends were 2 bases for V and 6 bases for J; bases not matched to a gene: 2. This CDR3 contains 15 residues. Per the germline V gene, CDR1 is PRHDT and CDR2 is FYEKMQ (reference sequence). CDR3 amino acids: CASSLTSGRSGELFF. For the CDR3, the DNA is TGTGCCAGCAGCTTAACTAGCGGGAGATCCGGGGAGCTGTTTTTT. Full variable domain (outside the CDR3, taken from reference TRBV13 and TRBJ2-2): AAGVIQSPRHLIKEKRETATLKCYPIPRHDTVYWYQQGPGQDPQFLISFYEKMQSDKGSIPDRFSAQQFSDYHSELNMSSLELGDSALYFCASSLTSGRSGELFFGEGSRLTVL.

At least ten counts were recorded for this clonotype. The J gene is TRBJ1-4, the V gene TRBV19; D is ambiguous. Between the trimmed V and J ends, which lost 6 bases and 3 bases, there was a span of 11 bases. CDR3 length: 14 amino acids. CDR1 is LNHDA, CDR2 SQIVND, per germline (reference sequence). The CDR3 spells CASRPSGSNEKLFF. For the CDR3, the DNA is TGTGCCAGTAGGCCCAGCGGCTCTAATGAAAAACTGTTTTTT.

The sample holds many counts of this clonotype. The V call is TRBV7-2, the J call TRBJ1-5; TRBD1 might be the D (6 bases). Germline values: CDR1 SGHTA, CDR2 FQGNSA. The V end lost 3 bases, the J end lost 4 bases, and 16 bases lay between the germline ends. The CDR3 contains 16 residues. The CDR3: CASSLEGRGGNQPQHF. The CDR3, as DNA: TGTGCCAGCAGCTTGGAAGGGAGAGGGGGGAATCAGCCCCAGCATTTT.

V gene TRBV6-6 combines with J gene TRBJ1-2; 8 nucleotides line up with TRBD1. The CDR3 runs to 14 residues. The ends lost 4 bases at V and 2 bases at J; junction bases unmatched: 3. Germline V CDR1 and CDR2: MNHNY, SVGAGI (reference sequence). The chain's CDR3 is CASSWGQDNYGYTF. The CDR3 DNA is TGTGCCAGCAGTTGGGGACAGGACAACTATGGCTACACCTTC.

The chain carries TRBV10-3 and TRBJ1-1, with 7 bases fitting TRBD1. V shed 10 bases and J 1 base; nucleotides not matched to a gene: 15. CDR1 ENHRY and CDR2 SYGVKD come from the germline V gene. There are 16 residues in the CDR3. Here the CDR3 DNA reads TGTGCCAGCAGGGGCACCGGGACAGCCTGGAACACTGAAGCTTTCTTT. It translates to CASRGTGTAWNTEAFF.

This clonotype was seen a handful of times. The chain recombines TRBV4-1 with TRBJ2-6; 7 positions agree with TRBD1. The germline V gene encodes CDR1 MGHRA and CDR2 YSYEKL. This CDR3 comprises 16 residues. V shed 3 bases, J shed 2 bases, and the junction held 4 bases outside the gene matches. CDR3 sequence (DNA): TGCGCCAGCAGCCACCCTGGACAGGCTGGGGCCAACGTCCTGACTTTC. This encodes CASSHPGQAGANVLTF.

The chain links TRBV25-1 to TRBJ1-5; 9 positions match TRBD1. CDR3 length: 16 amino acids. After removal of 4 bases from V and 7 bases from J, the junction contained 11 bases not matched to a gene. CDR1 MGHDK and CDR2 SYGVNS come from the germline V gene. The CDR3 reads CASSAAGTGNLQPQHF. For the CDR3, the DNA is TGTGCCAGCAGTGCCGCCGGGACAGGGAATTTGCAGCCCCAGCATTTT.

This rearrangement joins TRBV5-4 to TRBJ2-7; 7 bases align to TRBD1. J lost 7 bases, V lost 4 bases, and 11 bases had no gene match. Germline CDR1 is SGHNT and CDR2 is YYREEE (reference sequence). This CDR3 has 14 amino acids. The CDR3 sequence: CASSTGQHTGEQYF. The DNA for the CDR3 is TGTGCCAGCAGCACGGGACAGCACACCGGGGAGCAGTACTTC. The entire variable domain, with the rest obtained from reference TRBV5-4 and TRBJ2-7, is as follows: ETGVTQSPTHLIKTRGQQVTLRCSSQSGHNTVSWYQQALGQGPQFIFQYYREEENGRGNFPPRFSGLQFPNYSSELNVNALELDDSALYLCASSTGQHTGEQYFGPGTRLTVT.

V gene TRBV19 combines with J gene TRBJ1-1; D is unresolved. The ends were cut back, 1 base at V and 6 bases at J, with 12 bases in the middle. The germline V gene has CDR1 LNHDA and CDR2 SQIVND (reference sequence). The CDR3 sequence is 14 residues long. The chain's CDR3 is CASSIVAPRAEAFF. The CDR3 nucleotides are TGTGCCAGTAGTATAGTGGCCCCGAGGGCTGAAGCTTTCTTT.

J is TRBJ2-4 and V is TRBV2; D unresolved. This CDR3 is built from 13 residues. Deletions cut 8 bases from V and 1 base from J, with 9 bases between. In germline, CDR1 is SNHLY, CDR2 FYNNEI. This chain's CDR3 is CASHPEAKNIQYF. Here the CDR3 DNA reads TGTGCCAGCCATCCGGAGGCCAAAAACATTCAGTACTTC.

This clonotype turned up a few times. V and J are TRBV6-5 and TRBJ2-6; D gene ambiguous. The ends were cut back, 8 bases at V and 6 bases at J, with 11 bases in the middle. The CDR3 sequence is 13 residues long. Germline CDR1 reads MNHEY; CDR2 reads SVGAGI. DNA for the CDR3: TGTGCCAGCCTCTCATCGGAGGCCAACGTCCTGACTTTC. Translated, it gives CASLSSEANVLTF.

The J gene is TRBJ1-1, the V gene TRBV6-5; 7 nucleotides agree with TRBD1. CDR1 MNHEY and CDR2 SVGAGI come from the germline V gene. This CDR3 spans 14 amino acids. V shed 4 bases and J 6 bases; nucleotides not matched to a gene: 8. CDR3 protein: CASSSRQGGAEAFF. CDR3 in DNA: TGTGCCAGCAGTTCAAGACAGGGAGGCGCTGAAGCTTTCTTT.

Notes on this clonotype: A read error is likely, as this CDR3 ends without the conserved phenylalanine or tryptophan. V and J are TRBV6-2 or TRBV6-3 and TRBJ1-2; no clear D gene. V shed 5 bases and J shed 5 bases, with 6 bases lying between them. Germline loops: CDR1 MNHEY, CDR2 SVGEGT. CDR3 length: 11 amino acids. DNA of the CDR3: TGTGCCAGCAGTAGTACTTATGGCTACACCCTC. The encoded protein is CASSSTYGYTL.

The table lists this clonotype with many counts. The chain recombines TRBV20-1 with TRBJ1-2; no clear D. The CDR3 is made up of 11 amino acids. Germline V gene data show CDR1 as DFQATT and CDR2 as SNEGSKA (reference sequence). V lost 1 base, J lost 6 bases, and 6 bases lay in between. CDR3 region: CSARVNNGYTF. CDR3 in DNA: TGCAGTGCTAGAGTGAATAATGGCTACACCTTC.

Note on this clonotype: At one end the junction does not follow the germline gene, possibly because of a read error. The genes are TRBV6-1 and TRBJ1-1; D is possibly TRBD1 (5 bases). CDR1 is MNHNS, CDR2 SASEGT, per germline. The length of the CDR3 is 16 residues. CDR3: CASSEPVMGGNTEAFF. DNA of the CDR3: TGTGCCAGCAGTGAACCGGTTATGGGGGGAAACACTGAGGCTTTCTTT.

This clonotype appeared a few times. This chain links TRBV7-2 with TRBJ2-5; D may be TRBD1 (5 bases). The CDR3 has 15 amino acids. Germline V gene sequence: CDR1 SGHTA, CDR2 FQGNSA. Trimming left V 5 bases short and J 1 base short, with 14 bases between. CDR3 sequence: CASSRQTELQETQYF. CDR3 nucleotide sequence: TGTGCCAGCAGCCGACAGACAGAACTCCAAGAGACCCAGTACTTC.

This clonotype was observed a handful of times. The V and J genes are TRBV3-1 and TRBJ1-3, with D possibly being TRBD1 (5 bases). Trimming took 1 base from V and 7 from J, leaving 20 bases between them. CDR1 LGHDT and CDR2 YNNKEL come from the germline V gene (reference sequence). The CDR3 loop spans 17 amino acids. CDR3 nucleotides: TGTGCCAGCAGCCAAGTACGGCAGGCGGGGTACAGGAACACCATATATTTT. Protein sequence: CASSQVRQAGYRNTIYF.

This clonotype was counted at least ten times. For the CDR3, the DNA is TGTGCCAGCAGCGAGGGACAGGGGGCGTACGAGCAGTACTTC. Its translation: CASSEGQGAYEQYF. The chain joins TRBV2 to TRBJ2-7; 12 nucleotides line up with TRBD1. The germline V gene encodes CDR1 SNHLY and CDR2 FYNNEI. J gave up 4 bases and V 6 bases, and 4 bases lay outside the gene matches. The CDR3 is 14 residues long.